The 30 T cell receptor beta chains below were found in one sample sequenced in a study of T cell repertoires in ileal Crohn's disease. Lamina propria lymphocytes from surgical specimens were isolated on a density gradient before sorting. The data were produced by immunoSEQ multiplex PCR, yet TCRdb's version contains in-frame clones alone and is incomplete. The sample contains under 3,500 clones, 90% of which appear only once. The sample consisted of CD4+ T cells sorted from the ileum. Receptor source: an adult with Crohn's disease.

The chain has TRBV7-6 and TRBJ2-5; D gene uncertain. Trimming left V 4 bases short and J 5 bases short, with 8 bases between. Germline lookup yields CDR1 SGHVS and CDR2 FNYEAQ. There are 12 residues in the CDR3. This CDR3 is CASSSLGETQYF. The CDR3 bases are TGTGCCAGCAGCTCACTCGGGGAGACCCAGTACTTC. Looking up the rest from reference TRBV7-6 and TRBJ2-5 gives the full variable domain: GAGVSQSPRYKVTKRGQDVALRCDPISGHVSLYWYRQALGQGPEFLTYFNYEAQQDKSGLPNDRFSAERPEGSISTLTIQRTEQRDSAMYRCASSSLGETQYFGPGTRLLVL.

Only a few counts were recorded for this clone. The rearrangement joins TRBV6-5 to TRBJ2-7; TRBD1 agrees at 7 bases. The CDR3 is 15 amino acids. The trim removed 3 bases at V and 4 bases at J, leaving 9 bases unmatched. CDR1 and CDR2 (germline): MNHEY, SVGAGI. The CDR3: CASSYPGQRTYEQYF. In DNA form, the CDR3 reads TGTGCCAGCAGTTATCCGGGACAGAGGACTTACGAGCAGTACTTC.

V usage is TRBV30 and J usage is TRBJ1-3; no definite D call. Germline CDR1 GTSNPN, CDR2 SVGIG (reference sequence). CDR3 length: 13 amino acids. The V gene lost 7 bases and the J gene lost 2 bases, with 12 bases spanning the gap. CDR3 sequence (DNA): TGTGCCTTGGAGAGAGGAACTGGAAACACCATATATTTT. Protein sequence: CALERGTGNTIYF.

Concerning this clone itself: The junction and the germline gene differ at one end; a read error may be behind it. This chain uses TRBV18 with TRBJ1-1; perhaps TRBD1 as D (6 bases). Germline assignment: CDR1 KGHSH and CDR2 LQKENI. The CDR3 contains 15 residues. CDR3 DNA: TGTGCCAGCTTACCAGTAGGACAGATGAACACTGAAGCTTTCTTT. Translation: CASLPVGQMNTEAFF.

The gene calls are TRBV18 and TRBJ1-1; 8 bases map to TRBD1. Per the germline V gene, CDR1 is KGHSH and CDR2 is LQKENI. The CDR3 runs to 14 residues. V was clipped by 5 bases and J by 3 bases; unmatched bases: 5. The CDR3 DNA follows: TGTGCCAGCTCAGGGGGACAGGCGGACACTGAAGCTTTCTTT. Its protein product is CASSGGQADTEAFF.

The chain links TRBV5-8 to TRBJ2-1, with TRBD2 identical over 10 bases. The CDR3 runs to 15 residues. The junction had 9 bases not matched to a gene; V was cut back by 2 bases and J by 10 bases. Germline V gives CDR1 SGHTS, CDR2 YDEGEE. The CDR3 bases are TGTGCCAGCAGCTTTGGACTAGCGGCAAATGGCGAGCAGTTCTTC. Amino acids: CASSFGLAANGEQFF.

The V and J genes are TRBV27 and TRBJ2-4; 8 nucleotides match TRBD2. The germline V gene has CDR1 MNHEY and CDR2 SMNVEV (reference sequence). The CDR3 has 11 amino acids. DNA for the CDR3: TGTGGACTACCGGGACTAGACTTCGCGTACTTC. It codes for CGLPGLDFAYF.

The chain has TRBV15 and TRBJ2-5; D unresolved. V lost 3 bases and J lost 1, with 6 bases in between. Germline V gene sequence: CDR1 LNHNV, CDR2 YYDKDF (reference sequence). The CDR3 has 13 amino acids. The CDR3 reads CATSSNTQETQYF. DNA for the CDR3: TGTGCCACCAGCAGTAACACCCAAGAGACCCAGTACTTC.

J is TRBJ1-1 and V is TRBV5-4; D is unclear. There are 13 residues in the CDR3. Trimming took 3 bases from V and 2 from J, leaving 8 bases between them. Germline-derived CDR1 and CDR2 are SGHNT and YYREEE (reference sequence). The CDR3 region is CASSSVTNTEAFF. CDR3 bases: TGTGCCAGCAGCTCTGTGACTAACACTGAAGCTTTCTTT.

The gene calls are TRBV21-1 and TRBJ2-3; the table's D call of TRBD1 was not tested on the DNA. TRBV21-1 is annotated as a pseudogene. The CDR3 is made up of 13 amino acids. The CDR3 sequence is CASSRTVTDTQYF. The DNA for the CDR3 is TGTGCCAGCAGCAGGACAGTCACAGATACGCAGTATTTT.

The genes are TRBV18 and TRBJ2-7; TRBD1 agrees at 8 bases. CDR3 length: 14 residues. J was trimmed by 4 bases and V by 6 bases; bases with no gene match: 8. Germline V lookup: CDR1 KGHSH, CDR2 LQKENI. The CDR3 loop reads CASSPRTGWYEQYF. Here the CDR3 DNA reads TGTGCCAGCTCTCCAAGGACAGGGTGGTACGAGCAGTACTTC.

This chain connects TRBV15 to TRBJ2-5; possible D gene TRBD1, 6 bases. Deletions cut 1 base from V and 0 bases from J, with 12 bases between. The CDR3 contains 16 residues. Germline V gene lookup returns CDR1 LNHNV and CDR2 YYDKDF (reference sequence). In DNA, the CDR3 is TGTGCCACCAGCAGAGGGGGGCTTGGAAACCAAGAGACCCAGTACTTC. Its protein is CATSRGGLGNQETQYF.

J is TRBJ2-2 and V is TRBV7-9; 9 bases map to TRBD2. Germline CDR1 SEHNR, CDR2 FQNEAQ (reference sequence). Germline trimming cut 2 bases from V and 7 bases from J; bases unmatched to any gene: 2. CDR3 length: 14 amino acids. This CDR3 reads CASSLSGRSGELFF. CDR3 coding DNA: TGTGCCAGCAGCTTAAGCGGGAGGAGCGGGGAGCTGTTTTTT.

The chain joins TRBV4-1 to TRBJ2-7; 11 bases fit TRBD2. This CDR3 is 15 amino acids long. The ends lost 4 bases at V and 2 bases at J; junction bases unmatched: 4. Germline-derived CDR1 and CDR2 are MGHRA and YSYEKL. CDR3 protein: CASSLGLAGAYEQYF. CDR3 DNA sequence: TGCGCCAGCAGCCTAGGACTAGCGGGCGCCTACGAGCAGTACTTC.

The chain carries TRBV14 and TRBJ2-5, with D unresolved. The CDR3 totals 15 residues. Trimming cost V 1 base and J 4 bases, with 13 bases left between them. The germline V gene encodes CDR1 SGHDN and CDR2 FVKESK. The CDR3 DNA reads TGTGCCAGCAGCCAAGGGGCCCTCGGTGGAGAGACCCAGTACTTC. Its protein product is CASSQGALGGETQYF.

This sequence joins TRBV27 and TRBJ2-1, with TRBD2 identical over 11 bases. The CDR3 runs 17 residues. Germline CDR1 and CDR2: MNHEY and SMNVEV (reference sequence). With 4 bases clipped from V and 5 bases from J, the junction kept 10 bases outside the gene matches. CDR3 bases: TGTGCCAGCAGTTCATCTAGCGGGGGGCCCACCGACAATGAGCAGTTCTTC. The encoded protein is CASSSSSGGPTDNEQFF.

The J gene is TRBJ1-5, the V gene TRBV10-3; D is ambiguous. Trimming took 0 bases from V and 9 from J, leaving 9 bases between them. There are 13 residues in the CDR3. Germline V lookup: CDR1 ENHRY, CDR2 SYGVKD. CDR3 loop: CAISESGLGPQHF. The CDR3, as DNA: TGTGCCATCAGTGAGTCGGGCCTCGGGCCCCAGCATTTT.

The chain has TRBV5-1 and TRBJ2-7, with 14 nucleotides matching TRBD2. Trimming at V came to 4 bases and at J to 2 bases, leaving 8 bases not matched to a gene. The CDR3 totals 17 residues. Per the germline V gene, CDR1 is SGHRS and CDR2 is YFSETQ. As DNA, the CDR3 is TGCGCCAGCAGCATTTCCGGGACTAGCGGGAGACCCTACGAGCAGTACTTC. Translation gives CASSISGTSGRPYEQYF.

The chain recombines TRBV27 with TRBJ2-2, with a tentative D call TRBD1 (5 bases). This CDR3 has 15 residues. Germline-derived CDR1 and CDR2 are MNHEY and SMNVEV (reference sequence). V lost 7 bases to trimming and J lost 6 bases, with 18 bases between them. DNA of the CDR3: TGTGCCAGCACCTCCTCCAGGGCAGCTCCCGGGGAGCTGTTTTTT. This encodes CASTSSRAAPGELFF.

The CDR3 loop is CASSVQGAQRDTQYF. CDR3 coding DNA: TGTGCCAGCAGTGTTCAGGGGGCGCAGAGAGATACGCAGTATTTT. The V gene is TRBV6-4, the J gene TRBJ2-3, with 8 bases lining up with TRBD1. The V gene's germline CDR1 is MRHNA and CDR2 SNTAGT. V lost 4 bases and J lost 5; bases outside the gene matches: 8. The CDR3 totals 15 residues.

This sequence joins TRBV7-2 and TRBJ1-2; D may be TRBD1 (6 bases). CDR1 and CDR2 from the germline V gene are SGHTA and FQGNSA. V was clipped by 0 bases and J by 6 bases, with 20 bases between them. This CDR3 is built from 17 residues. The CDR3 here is CASSLARLTGQGNGYTF. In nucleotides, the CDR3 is TGTGCCAGCAGCTTAGCCCGACTAACAGGGCAAGGCAATGGCTACACCTTC. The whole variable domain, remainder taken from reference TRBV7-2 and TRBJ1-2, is GAGVSQSPSNKVTEKGKDVELRCDPISGHTALYWYRQSLGQGLEFLIYFQGNSAPDKSGLPSDRFSAERTGGSVSTLTIQRTQQEDSAVYLCASSLARLTGQGNGYTFGSGTRLTVV.

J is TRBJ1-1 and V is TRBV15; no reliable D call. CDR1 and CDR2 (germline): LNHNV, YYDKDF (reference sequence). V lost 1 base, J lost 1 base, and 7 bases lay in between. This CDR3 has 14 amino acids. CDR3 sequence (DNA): TGTGCCACCAGCAGAGGTAGACAGAACACTGAAGCTTTCTTT. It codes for CATSRGRQNTEAFF. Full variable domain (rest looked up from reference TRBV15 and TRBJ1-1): DAMVIQNPRYQVTQFGKPVTLSCSQTLNHNVMYWYQQKSSQAPKLLFHYYDKDFNNEADTPDNFQSRRPNTSFCFLDIRSPGLGDTAMYLCATSRGRQNTEAFFGQGTRLTVV.

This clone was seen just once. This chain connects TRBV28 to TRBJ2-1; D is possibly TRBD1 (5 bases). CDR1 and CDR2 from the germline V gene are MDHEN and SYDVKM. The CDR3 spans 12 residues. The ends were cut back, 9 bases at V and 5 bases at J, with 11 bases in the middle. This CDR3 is CASMTVHNEQFF. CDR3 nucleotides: TGTGCCAGTATGACAGTACACAATGAGCAGTTCTTC.

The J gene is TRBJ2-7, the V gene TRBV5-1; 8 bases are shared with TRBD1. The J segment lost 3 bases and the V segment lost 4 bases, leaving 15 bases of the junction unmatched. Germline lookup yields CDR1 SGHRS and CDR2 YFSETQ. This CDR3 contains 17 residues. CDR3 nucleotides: TGCGCCAGCAGCAATTCCCTAGCCGGGACAGGACGCTACGAGCAGTACTTC. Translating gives CASSNSLAGTGRYEQYF.

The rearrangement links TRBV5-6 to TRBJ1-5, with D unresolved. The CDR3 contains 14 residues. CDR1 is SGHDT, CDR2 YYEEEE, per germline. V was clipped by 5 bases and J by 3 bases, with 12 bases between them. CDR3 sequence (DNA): TGTGCCAGCAGTACCCGACGGGTCAATCAGCCCCAGCATTTT. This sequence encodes CASSTRRVNQPQHF.

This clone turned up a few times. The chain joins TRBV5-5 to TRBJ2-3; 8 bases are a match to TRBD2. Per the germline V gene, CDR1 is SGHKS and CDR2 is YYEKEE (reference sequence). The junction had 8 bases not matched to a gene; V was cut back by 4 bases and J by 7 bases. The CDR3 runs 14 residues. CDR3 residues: CASSGGGSLNTQYF. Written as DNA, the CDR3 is TGTGCCAGCAGCGGCGGGGGGAGCCTGAATACGCAGTATTTT.

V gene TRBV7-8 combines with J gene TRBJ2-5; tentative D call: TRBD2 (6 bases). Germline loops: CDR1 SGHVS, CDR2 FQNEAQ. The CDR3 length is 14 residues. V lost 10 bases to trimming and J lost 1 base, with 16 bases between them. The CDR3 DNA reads TGTGCCACCTTTCCCAGGACTACCCAAGAGACCCAGTACTTC. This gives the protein CATFPRTTQETQYF. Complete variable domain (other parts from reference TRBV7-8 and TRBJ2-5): GAGVSQSPRYKVAKRGQDVALRCDPISGHVSLFWYQQALGQGPEFLTYFQNEAQLDKSGLPSDRFFAERPEGSVSTLKIQRTQQEDSAVYLCATFPRTTQETQYFGPGTRLLVL.

CDR3 sequence (DNA): TGTGCCTGGAGTAGGACTGCGAATACGCAGTATTTT. It translates to CAWSRTANTQYF. The V and J genes are TRBV30 and TRBJ2-3; possible D gene TRBD2, 5 bases. CDR3 size: 12 residues. The ends were cut back, 2 bases at V and 7 bases at J, with 10 bases in the middle. Germline V gene data show CDR1 as GTSNPN and CDR2 as SVGIG (reference sequence).

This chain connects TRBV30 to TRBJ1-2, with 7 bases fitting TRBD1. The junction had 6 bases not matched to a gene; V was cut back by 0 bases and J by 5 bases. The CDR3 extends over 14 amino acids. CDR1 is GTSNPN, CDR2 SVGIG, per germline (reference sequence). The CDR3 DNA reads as TGTGCCTGGAGTGTAACCAGACAGGGTTATGGCTACACCTTC. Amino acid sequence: CAWSVTRQGYGYTF.

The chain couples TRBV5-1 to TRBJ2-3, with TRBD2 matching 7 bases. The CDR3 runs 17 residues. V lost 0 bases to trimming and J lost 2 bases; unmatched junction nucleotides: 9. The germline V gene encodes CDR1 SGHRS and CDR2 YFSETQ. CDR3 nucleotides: TGCGCCAGCAGCTTGGAAGGTCGGGGACTACCCACAGATACGCAGTATTTT. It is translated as CASSLEGRGLPTDTQYF.